The 17 T cell receptor beta chains in this list originate from one sample, sequenced in a study of T cells after yellow fever vaccination (dated by TCRdb to the late 2010s). The library was produced with 5' RACE. TCRdb records Illumina NovaSeq 6000 as the sequencer. TCRdb's own reprocessing of the public reads used fastp at Q25 and MiXCR and kept productive beta chains. Entries that share a CDR3 protein sequence are merged under the most common genes and DNA. The sample has roughly 400,000 distinct CDR3 sequences on record, around 20% of them singletons. The top ten clonotypes cover 18% of the sample. The treatment or condition label on this specimen signifies: live attenuated yellow fever vaccine strain. Sequenced material: PBMCs, taken before the yellow fever booster vaccination. The origin of the receptors is a man aged 18-30 years who received the YFV17D yellow fever vaccine.

The rearrangement joins TRBV6-5 to TRBJ2-2, with 8 bases fitting TRBD1. CDR1 is MNHEY, CDR2 SVGAGI, per germline. After removal of 7 bases from V and 1 base from J, the junction contained 5 bases not matched to a gene. There are 15 residues in the CDR3. CDR3 nucleotide sequence: TGTGCCAGCACCTCCGGACAGGGGAACACCGGGGAGCTGTTTTTT. This encodes CASTSGQGNTGELFF.

The chain has TRBV10-3 and TRBJ2-4; 8 bases map to TRBD1. Germline values: CDR1 ENHRY, CDR2 SYGVKD. The CDR3 covers 14 residues. V gave up 10 bases and J gave up 9 bases; unmatched junction bases: 14. The CDR3 spells CATKMPGQAGIQYF. CDR3 coding DNA: TGTGCCACTAAAATGCCGGGACAGGCGGGCATTCAGTACTTC.

A word on this clonotype: This could be a read error, since a much larger clone is one nucleotide away. This rearrangement joins TRBV2 to TRBJ2-5, with TRBD1 as a possible D gene (6 bases). Trimming stripped 7 bases from V and 0 bases from J, with 6 bases between. The CDR3 runs 12 residues. The germline V gene has CDR1 SNHLY and CDR2 FYNNEI. CDR3 residues: CASKGDQETQYF. In DNA, the CDR3 is TGTGCCAGCAAGGGGGACCAAGAGACCCAGTACTTC.

This clonotype was seen more than once but under ten times. This chain joins TRBV7-2 and TRBJ2-4, with 11 bases aligning to TRBD2. Germline V lookup: CDR1 SGHTA, CDR2 FQGNSA. Trimming removed 4 bases from V and 6 bases from J; junction bases left unmatched: 2. The CDR3 contains 14 residues. The CDR3, as DNA: TGTGCCAGCAGCTCGGGACTAGCGGCAAACATTCAGTACTTC. Its translation: CASSSGLAANIQYF.

The chain is built from TRBV5-4 and TRBJ1-4, with 9 bases fitting TRBD1. The germline V gene encodes CDR1 SGHNT and CDR2 YYREEE (reference sequence). V gave up 4 bases and J gave up 3 bases; unmatched junction bases: 4. This CDR3 has 15 amino acids. The CDR3 DNA reads TGTGCCAGCAGCGCGGGACAGGGCTCTAATGAAAAACTGTTTTTT. It yields the protein CASSAGQGSNEKLFF. Drawing the rest from reference TRBV5-4 and TRBJ1-4, the complete variable domain is ETGVTQSPTHLIKTRGQQVTLRCSSQSGHNTVSWYQQALGQGPQFIFQYYREEENGRGNFPPRFSGLQFPNYSSELNVNALELDDSALYLCASSAGQGSNEKLFFGSGTQLSVL.

This clonotype has a handful of counts. The chain links TRBV5-1 to TRBJ1-5; TRBD1 matches at 8 bases. The CDR3 loop spans 16 amino acids. J gave up 2 bases and V 4 bases, and 8 bases lay outside the gene matches. Per the germline V gene, CDR1 is SGHRS and CDR2 is YFSETQ. CDR3 DNA sequence: TGCGCCAGCAGCCCGAAGCCGACAGGGGGCAATCAGCCCCAGCATTTT. Protein product: CASSPKPTGGNQPQHF.

The table lists this clonotype with a few counts. The chain combines TRBV18 with TRBJ2-3, with TRBD2 matching over 10 bases. The CDR3 runs to 16 residues. V lost 3 bases to trimming and J lost 4 bases; unmatched junction nucleotides: 7. Germline V gene data show CDR1 as KGHSH and CDR2 as LQKENI. The CDR3 loop reads CASSPQPSGGADTQYF. The CDR3 coding sequence is TGTGCCAGCTCACCGCAGCCCAGCGGGGGGGCAGATACGCAGTATTTT.

The chain couples TRBV7-9 to TRBJ2-1, with 9 bases that match TRBD2. V lost 5 bases and J lost 8; bases outside the gene matches: 13. The germline gives CDR1 SEHNR, CDR2 FQNEAQ (reference sequence). There are 16 residues in the CDR3. The CDR3 nucleotides read TGTGCCAGCAGCGTACGACAGTCTAGCGGGGTGGATGAGCAGTTCTTC. This sequence encodes CASSVRQSSGVDEQFF. The entire variable domain, with the rest obtained from reference TRBV7-9 and TRBJ2-1, is as follows: DTGVSQNPRHKITKRGQNVTFRCDPISEHNRLYWYRQTLGQGPEFLTYFQNEAQLEKSRLLSDRFSAERPKGSFSTLEIQRTEQGDSAMYLCASSVRQSSGVDEQFFGPGTRLTVL.

J is TRBJ2-5 and V is TRBV7-6; D is perhaps TRBD1 (5 bases). Germline V gene lookup returns CDR1 SGHVS and CDR2 FNYEAQ. Trimming removed 5 bases at V and 0 bases at J, with 13 bases between. The CDR3 totals 15 residues. The CDR3 spells CASSRYQGYQETQYF. The CDR3 bases are TGTGCCAGCAGCCGATATCAGGGATACCAAGAGACCCAGTACTTC.

The chain combines TRBV7-2 with TRBJ2-3, with TRBD2 identical over 9 bases. The DNA end is more similar to TRBJ2-7, so the J call may be wrong. The CDR3 spans 14 residues. The V gene's germline CDR1 is SGHTA and CDR2 FQGNSA. CDR3 in DNA: TGTGCCAGCAGCTTGGCGGGGGGGCGGGGAGAGCAGTACGTC. It yields the protein CASSLAGGRGEQYV.

The CDR3 spells CASSATSGYTDTQYF. The CDR3 nucleotides read TGTGCCAGCAGCGCGACTAGCGGGTACACAGATACGCAGTATTTT. This rearrangement joins TRBV6-5 to TRBJ2-3; 10 nucleotides agree with TRBD2. The CDR3 is 15 amino acids. Germline V lookup: CDR1 MNHEY, CDR2 SVGAGI. J gave up 2 bases and V 6 bases, and 5 bases lay outside the gene matches.

V is TRBV12-3 or TRBV12-4 and J is TRBJ1-5; the D is unclear. This CDR3 spans 12 amino acids. V was trimmed by 1 base and J by 9 bases, leaving 7 bases between them. The chain's CDR3 is CASSLDVRPQHF. The CDR3 DNA reads as TGTGCCAGCAGTTTAGATGTACGGCCCCAGCATTTT.

This clonotype was counted a few times. V usage is TRBV20-1 and J usage is TRBJ1-3, with D uncertain. The germline V and J ends were trimmed by 3 bases and 0 bases, with 9 bases remaining between them. There are 14 residues in the CDR3. The germline V gene has CDR1 DFQATT and CDR2 SNEGSKA (reference sequence). This CDR3 is CSASLGFSGNTIYF. CDR3 sequence (DNA): TGCAGTGCTAGTTTGGGTTTCTCTGGAAACACCATATATTTT.

CDR3 nucleotide sequence: TGTGCCAGCAGCCGAACAGCCGGGGGCTACAATGAGCAGTTCTTC. Its protein is CASSRTAGGYNEQFF. The chain has TRBV11-2 and TRBJ2-1; D might be TRBD2 (6 bases). The CDR3 sequence is 15 residues long. The germline V and J ends were trimmed by 5 bases and 3 bases, with 14 bases remaining between them. Germline values: CDR1 SGHAT, CDR2 FQNNGV.

The chain links TRBV20-1 to TRBJ1-2; D gene ambiguous. V lost 4 bases, J lost 2 bases, and 11 bases lay in between. CDR1 DFQATT and CDR2 SNEGSKA come from the germline V gene (reference sequence). The length of the CDR3 is 13 residues. The CDR3 here is CSATLGRNYGYTF. In nucleotides, the CDR3 is TGCAGTGCTACCCTGGGAAGGAACTATGGCTACACCTTC.

The J gene is TRBJ2-1, the V gene TRBV9; a possible D gene is TRBD1 (7 bases). V shed 0 bases and J shed 7 bases, with 11 bases lying between them. CDR3 length: 14 amino acids. CDR1 is SGDLS, CDR2 YYNGEE, per germline. CDR3 bases: TGTGCCAGCAGCGTAGAACAGGGGAGGAATGAGCAGTTCTTC. Its protein product is CASSVEQGRNEQFF.

The rearrangement links TRBV5-1 to TRBJ2-3; D possibly corresponds to TRBD2 (6 bases). Germline-derived CDR1 and CDR2 are SGHRS and YFSETQ. CDR3 length equals 13 residues. Trimming left V 4 bases short and J 6 bases short, with 12 bases between. CDR3 sequence (DNA): TGCGCCAGCAGCCCCGGGAGTCTGGATACGCAGTATTTT. It encodes CASSPGSLDTQYF.